A selection of T cell receptor beta chains follows, all from one sample in a study of blood T cell repertoires in COVID-19. Assay used: immunoSEQ multiplex PCR; TCRdb lists only in-frame clones, some missing. This table has 40,000 to 55,000 clones, 70% to 90% appearing once. Sequenced sample: peripheral blood. These receptor sequences come from a man aged 45-60 years with active COVID-19. Both conserved end residues are part of each CDR3. D genes are given only for firm matches. The listing skips clone size in some rows; elsewhere it reads once, few, many or a size class.

TRBD1,TRBJ2-7,once,TRBV9,CASSVTDRGASYEQYF,TGTGCCAGCAGCGTGACCGACAGGGGAGCCTCCTACGAGCAGTACTTC
TRBD2,TRBJ2-1,.,TRBV20-1,CSTSGSEQFF,TGCAGTACAAGCGGGAGTGAGCAGTTCTTC
TRBD2,TRBJ2-7,.,TRBV7-6,CASSLAGERDEQYF,TGTGCCAGCAGCCTAGCGGGAGAGAGAGACGAGCAGTACTTC
.,TRBJ2-7,few,TRBV6-6,CASSFALGYEQYF,TGTGCCAGCAGTTTCGCCCTAGGTTACGAGCAGTACTTC
.,TRBJ1-3,.,TRBV7-6,CASSFGPYRGNTIYF,TGTGCCAGCAGCTTCGGACCCTACAGGGGAAACACCATATATTTT
.,TRBJ2-3,.,TRBV5-1,CASTRESDTQYF,TGCGCCAGCACCCGGGAATCAGATACGCAGTATTTT
TRBD2,TRBJ2-7,.,TRBV5-4,CASSLSGTGYEQYF,TGTGCCAGCAGCCTTAGCGGGACTGGCTACGAGCAGTACTTC
.,TRBJ1-6,.,TRBV14,CASSSIGRSPLHF,TGTGCCAGCAGCTCGATAGGGAGATCACCCCTCCACTTT
.,TRBJ1-5,.,TRBV19,CASKVTAYSNQPQHF,TGTGCCAGTAAAGTCACAGCCTATAGCAATCAGCCCCAGCATTTT
TRBD2,TRBJ2-7,.,TRBV5-1,CASSWGLAENYEQYF,TGCGCCAGCAGCTGGGGACTAGCGGAGAACTACGAGCAGTACTTC
TRBD2,TRBJ2-5,.,TRBV7-2,CASSRGLAGARETQYF,TGTGCCAGCAGCCGTGGACTAGCGGGAGCTCGGGAGACCCAGTACTTC
TRBD1,TRBJ2-3,.,TRBV2,CASSLTGGADTQYF,TGTGCCAGCAGCCTGACAGGGGGCGCAGATACGCAGTATTTT
TRBD1,TRBJ2-5,.,TRBV5-6,CASSGTGGAETQYF,TGTGCCAGCAGCGGCACAGGGGGCGCGGAGACCCAGTACTTC
TRBD1,TRBJ2-1,.,TRBV7-3,CASSFSGTGGRNNEQFF,TGTGCCAGCAGCTTCTCCGGGACAGGGGGTAGGAACAATGAGCAGTTCTTC
.,TRBJ1-2,.,TRBV5-5,CASSPLAGLNYGYTF,TGTGCCAGCAGCCCCCTGGCCGGGTTAAACTATGGCTACACCTTC
TRBD2,TRBJ2-1,.,TRBV7-9,CASSLQGTSGRDEQFF,TGTGCCAGCAGCTTACAAGGGACTAGCGGGAGGGATGAGCAGTTCTTC
TRBD1,TRBJ2-7,.,TRBV11-2,CASSRYRDRGEQYF,TGTGCCAGCAGCCGATACCGGGACAGGGGCGAGCAGTACTTC